This TCR beta chain was identified during a study of regulatory T cells in long-lasting Graves disease. Study-wide context: Over 5 years of antithyroid drugs with positive TSH receptor antibodies was taken to mean persistent Graves' disease.

CDR3 regions were amplified by Arm-PCR using iRepertoire HTBI primers to build TCR beta libraries. As handled by the study authors: Spanning all samples, the identified segments comprised approximately 60 TRBV and 14 to 15 TRBJ. TCRdb ran MiXCR on the multiplex PCR reads and lists one entry per CDR3 protein. The V and J calls and clone size are TCRdb's, not the authors'. Seen here are some 330,000 distinct CDR3 sequences, more than 20% observed once, and the top ten hold under 35%. Time point in this sample: persistent/refractory GD, antithyroid drugs over 5 years with positive TRAb. TCR sequences were obtained from RNA taken from PBMCs. This clonotype was counted at least ten times. Its antigen is unknown. V lost 2 bases and J 7 bases, leaving 14 bases between the germline ends. CDR1 SQVTM and CDR2 ANQGSEA come from the germline V gene. This CDR3 region has 13 residues. The study, taken as a whole, reports: Clonotypes that were public and shared totalled 2,500 to 3,000 in persistent patients versus 900 to 1,000 in new patients. Favored usage of TRBV28, TRBJ1-2 and TRBJ2-5 was recorded in persistent disease.

Material: peripheral blood mononuclear cells (PBMCs), obtained when the disease was refractory, from a patient treated with antithyroid drugs. The receptor was derived from a middle-aged woman with Graves disease. V and J are TRBV29-1 and TRBJ1-2; no reliable D call. CDR3 sequence (DNA): TGCAGCGTTGAAACCGCAACTCGTAGTGGCTACACCTTC. This sequence encodes CSVETATRSGYTF.